This T cell receptor (beta chain) was identified in a study of cytomegalovirus exposure and HLA in healthy donors. Study-level results: In a later analysis, TCR beta V- and J-gene trimming was associated with a missense DCLRE1C variant.

The CDR3 has 14 residues. V was clipped by 5 bases and J by 6 bases; unmatched bases: 7. Germline CDR1 is SEHNR and CDR2 is FQNEAQ (reference sequence). As to this clone: Its specificity is unknown.

Primers for the PCR totalled 60 Vbeta and 13 Jbeta. Repertoires were generated with immunoSEQ multiplex PCR, while TCRdb's copy carries only in-frame clones and drops some. The sample holds about 130,000 clones. The specimen was PBMCs. The V and J genes are TRBV7-9 and TRBJ2-7; 10 bases align to TRBD1. The sequence came from a man aged 30-40 years in good health and CMV-seronegative. CDR3 bases: TGTGCCAGCAGCCGCGCCGGGACAGGGGCCGAGCAGTACTTC. It encodes CASSRAGTGAEQYF.